Below are 6 T cell receptor beta chains sequenced from a single sample in a study of T cell clonality in common variable immunodeficiency. Sequencing used immunoSEQ multiplex PCR; TCRdb keeps in-frame clones, though not all of them. The sample has around 55,000 clones, none seen only once; the top ten hold around 1.8%. Material for sequencing was peripheral blood mononuclear cells. These TCRs come from a person between 18 and 75 years old in good health.

This clone was counted at least ten times. With the read ending 3 residues before the CDR3 end, the germline J gene is used to fill in that end. This chain uses TRBV7-6 with TRBJ2-2; D is perhaps TRBD1 (5 bases). This CDR3 is 16 amino acids long. Trimming took 1 base from V and 2 from J, leaving 11 bases between them. Germline V CDR1 and CDR2: SGHVS, FNYEAQ. The chain's CDR3 is CASSLVWTPNTGELFF. CDR3 DNA (partial): TGTGCCAGCAGCTTAGTGTGGACACCTAACACCGGGGAG.

A note on this clone: A read error may account for a junction end that differs from germline. The CDR3 loop reads CASSPRLAGVNEQFF. The sequenced CDR3 bases are TGTGCTAGCAGCCCGAGACTAGCGGGAGTCAATGAG. The chain has TRBV7-7 and TRBJ2-1, with 12 bases matching TRBD2. The CDR3 end falls 3 residues outside the read, so it is completed with the germline J gene. The CDR3 extends over 15 amino acids. Germline loops: CDR1 SSHAT, CDR2 FNYEAQ (reference sequence).

Ten or more counts support this clone. Coverage ceases 3 residues before the CDR3 finishes, and the germline J gene fills in the end. The V call is TRBV6-2 or TRBV6-3, the J call TRBJ2-7, with 10 positions matching TRBD1. V was pared by 2 bases and J by 6 bases, with 1 base of the junction left unmatched. The CDR3 is 13 residues long. Germline-derived CDR1 and CDR2 are MNHEY and SVGEGT. CDR3 DNA (partial): TGTGCCAGCAGTTACGGGACAGGGGTCGAG. Its translation is CASSYGTGVE. The complete CDR3 sequence is CASSYGTGVEQYF.

In its sample, this clone was seen many times. Sequencing ends 3 residues short of the CDR3 end; the germline J gene provides the rest. V and J are TRBV18 and TRBJ2-1, with 7 bases lining up with TRBD1. V was clipped by 3 bases and J by 2 bases; unmatched bases: 4. The CDR3 length is 15 residues. Germline loops: CDR1 KGHSH, CDR2 LQKENI. The chain's CDR3 is CASSPPGTAYNEQFF. The covered CDR3 bases are TGTGCCAGCTCACCCCCCGGGACAGCCTACAATGAG.

At least ten counts were recorded for this clone. Sequencing ends 3 residues short of the CDR3 end; the germline J gene provides the rest. The chain employs TRBV19 and TRBJ1-2; TRBD1 matches 9 bases. This CDR3 has 16 residues. The ends lost 4 bases at V and 5 bases at J; junction bases unmatched: 11. Germline assignment: CDR1 LNHDA and CDR2 SQIVND (reference sequence). The part of the CDR3 DNA that was read is TGTGCCAGTAGTACCGTCCGGGACAGGGTGTATTATGGC. Its protein is CASSTVRDRVYYG. The CDR3 in its entirety is CASSTVRDRVYYGYTF.

On this clone: The CDR3 is cut off 3 residues early in the read; its end comes from the germline J gene. This chain connects TRBV11-2 to TRBJ1-1; 7 bases map to TRBD1. After removal of 6 bases from V and 3 bases from J, the junction contained 7 bases not matched to a gene. From germline, CDR1 is SGHAT and CDR2 FQNNGV. CDR3 length: 14 amino acids. The sequenced CDR3 bases are TGTGCCAGCAGACCTGGCAGGGGGGACACTGAA. This codes for CASRPGRGDTE. The whole CDR3 protein is CASRPGRGDTEAFF.